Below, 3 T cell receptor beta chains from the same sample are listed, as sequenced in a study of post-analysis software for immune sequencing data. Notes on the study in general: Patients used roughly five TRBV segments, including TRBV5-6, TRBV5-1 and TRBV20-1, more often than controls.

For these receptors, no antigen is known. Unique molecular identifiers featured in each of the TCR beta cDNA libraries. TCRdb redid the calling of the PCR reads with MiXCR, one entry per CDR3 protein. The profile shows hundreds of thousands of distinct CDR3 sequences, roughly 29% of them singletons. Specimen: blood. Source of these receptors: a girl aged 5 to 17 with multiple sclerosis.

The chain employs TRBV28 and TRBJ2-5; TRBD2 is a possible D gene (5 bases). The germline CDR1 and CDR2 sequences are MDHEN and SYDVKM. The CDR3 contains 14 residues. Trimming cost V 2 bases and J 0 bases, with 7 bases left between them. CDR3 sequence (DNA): TGTGCCAGCAGTTTAAGGACTTACCAAGAGACCCAGTACTTC. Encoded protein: CASSLRTYQETQYF.

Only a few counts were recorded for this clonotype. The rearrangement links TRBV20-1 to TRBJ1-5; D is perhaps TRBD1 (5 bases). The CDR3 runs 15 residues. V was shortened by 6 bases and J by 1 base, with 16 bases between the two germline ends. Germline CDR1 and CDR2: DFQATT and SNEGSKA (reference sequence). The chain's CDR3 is CSAQPRVRSNQPQHF. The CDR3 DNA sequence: TGCAGTGCCCAACCCAGGGTGAGGAGCAATCAGCCCCAGCATTTT.

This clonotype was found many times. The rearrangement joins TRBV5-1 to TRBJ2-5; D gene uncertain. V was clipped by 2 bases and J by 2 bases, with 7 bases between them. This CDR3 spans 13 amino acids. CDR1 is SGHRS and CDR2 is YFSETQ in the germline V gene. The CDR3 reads CASSFRRQETQYF. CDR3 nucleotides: TGCGCCAGCAGCTTTCGGAGACAAGAGACCCAGTACTTC.